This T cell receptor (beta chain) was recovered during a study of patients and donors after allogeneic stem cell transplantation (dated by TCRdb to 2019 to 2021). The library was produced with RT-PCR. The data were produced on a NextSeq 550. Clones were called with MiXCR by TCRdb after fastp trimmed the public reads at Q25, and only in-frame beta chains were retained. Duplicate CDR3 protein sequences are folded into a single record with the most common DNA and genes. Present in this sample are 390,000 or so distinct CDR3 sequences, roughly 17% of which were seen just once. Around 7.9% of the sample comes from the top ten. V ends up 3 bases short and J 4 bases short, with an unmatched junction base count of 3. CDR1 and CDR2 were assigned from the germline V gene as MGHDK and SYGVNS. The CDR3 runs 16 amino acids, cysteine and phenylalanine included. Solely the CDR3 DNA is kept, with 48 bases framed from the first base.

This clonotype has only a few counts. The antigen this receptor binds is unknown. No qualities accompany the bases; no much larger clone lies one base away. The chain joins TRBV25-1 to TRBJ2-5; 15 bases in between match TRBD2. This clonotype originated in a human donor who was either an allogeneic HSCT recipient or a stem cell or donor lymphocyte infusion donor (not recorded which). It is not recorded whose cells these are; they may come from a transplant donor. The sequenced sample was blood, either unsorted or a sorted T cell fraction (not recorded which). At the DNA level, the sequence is TGTGCCAGCAGTGAGGGGGGACTAGCGGGGGGAGAGACCCAGTACTTC. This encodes CASSEGGLAGGETQYF.